A selection of T cell receptor beta chains follows, all from one sample in a study of early T cells in non-severe SARS-CoV-2 infection. TCRdb ran MiXCR on the 5' RACE reads and lists one entry per CDR3 protein. This sample has tens of thousands of distinct CDR3 sequences, with about an eighth found just once. The sequenced material came from whole blood. The receptors derive from an adult who was a healthcare worker with PCR-confirmed SARS-CoV-2 infection or an uninfected control (not recorded which). The CDR3 runs from the conserved cysteine through the conserved F or W. D genes are given only for firm matches. The size field is filled for only some rows; it gives once, few, many or a size class.

d_call,v_call,clone_size,j_call,cdr3_aa,cdr3_nt
NA,TRBV19,few,TRBJ2-4,CASSQDKLLAKNIQYF,TGTGCCAGTAGTCAGGACAAACTTCTAGCAAAAAACATTCAGTACTTC
NA,TRBV3-1,NA,TRBJ1-1,CASSLTLRGSEAFF,TGTGCCAGCAGCCTTACACTGAGGGGGTCTGAAGCTTTCTTT
NA,TRBV7-6,many,TRBJ2-2,CASSSPLWTGELFF,TGTGCCAGCAGCTCCCCCCTGTGGACCGGGGAGCTGTTTTTT
TRBD1,TRBV29-1,many,TRBJ1-1,CSVVGQGITEAFF,TGCAGCGTTGTGGGACAGGGGATCACTGAAGCTTTCTTT
TRBD2,TRBV20-1,many,TRBJ2-1,CSARRGLGGSNEQFF,TGCAGTGCTAGACGGGGACTAGGTGGGTCCAATGAGCAGTTCTTC
TRBD1,TRBV7-8,many,TRBJ2-3,CASSLGTVSTDTQYF,TGTGCCAGCAGCTTGGGGACAGTCAGCACAGATACGCAGTATTTT
NA,TRBV4-2,many,TRBJ2-3,CASSQPPGTPLSHQYF,TGTGCCAGCAGCCAGCCCCCCGGGACGCCTCTGAGTCACCAGTATTTT
NA,TRBV10-3,many,TRBJ2-3,CAILGTSTDTQYF,TGTGCCATCCTCGGGACTAGCACAGATACGCAGTATTTT
NA,TRBV6-1,NA,TRBJ2-7,CASSEDRGTRAYEQYF,TGTGCCAGCAGTGAAGATCGGGGGACTCGTGCCTACGAGCAGTACTTC
TRBD2,TRBV5-1,NA,TRBJ2-2,CASSSTSGGATGELFF,TGCGCCAGCAGCTCGACTAGCGGGGGAGCCACCGGGGAGCTGTTTTTT
TRBD1,TRBV27,many,TRBJ2-7,CASKGDRTYEQYF,TGTGCCAGCAAGGGGGACAGGACCTACGAGCAGTACTTC
NA,TRBV3-1,NA,TRBJ1-1,CASSQLRGMNTEAFF,TGTGCCAGCAGCCAACTCAGGGGTATGAACACTGAAGCTTTCTTT
NA,TRBV3-1,few,TRBJ1-4,CASSQERAAGSEKLFF,TGTGCCAGCAGCCAAGAGAGGGCAGCTGGGAGTGAAAAACTGTTTTTT
NA,TRBV3-1,few,TRBJ2-2,CASSQVFVGGSNTGELFF,TGTGCCAGCAGCCAAGTCTTCGTTGGCGGGTCGAACACCGGGGAGCTGTTTTTT
TRBD1,TRBV7-9,few,TRBJ2-7,CASGLGDRGREQYF,TGTGCCAGCGGCTTAGGGGACAGGGGGCGGGAGCAGTACTTC
TRBD1,TRBV5-6,few,TRBJ2-7,CASSLGDRGTEQYF,TGTGCCAGCAGCTTGGGAGACAGGGGTACCGAGCAGTACTTC
NA,TRBV10-3,once,TRBJ2-5,CAIRAAVGETQYF,TGTGCCATCAGGGCGGCCGTGGGAGAGACCCAGTACTTC
NA,TRBV27,NA,TRBJ2-7,CASSLAGAYEQYF,TGTGCCAGCAGTTTAGCAGGGGCTTACGAGCAGTACTTC
NA,TRBV5-1,few,TRBJ2-2,CASEKTPGNLYTRELFF,TGCGCCAGCGAGAAGACTCCCGGGAACCTATATACTCGGGAGCTGTTTTTT
TRBD1,TRBV7-9,many,TRBJ2-7,CASSGVARGRVYEQYF,TGTGCCAGCAGTGGAGTCGCGAGGGGGCGGGTATACGAGCAGTACTTC
NA,TRBV5-4,NA,TRBJ1-5,CASSNNNQPQHF,TGTGCCAGCAGCAATAACAATCAGCCCCAGCATTTT
TRBD1,TRBV4-3,many,TRBJ2-1,CASSLRAKGAGEQFF,TGCGCCAGCAGCCTCCGAGCGAAGGGGGCTGGTGAGCAGTTCTTC
TRBD1,TRBV10-2,NA,TRBJ1-5,CATRDRANQPQHF,TGCGCCACCCGAGACAGGGCGAATCAGCCCCAGCATTTT
NA,TRBV4-3,NA,TRBJ1-2,CASSQYPGGGNYGYTF,TGCGCCAGCAGCCAATATCCCGGTGGGGGGAACTATGGCTACACCTTC
NA,TRBV5-4,NA,TRBJ2-5,CASSLGGGGETQYF,TGTGCCAGCAGCTTGGGGGGTGGCGGAGAGACCCAGTACTTC
NA,TRBV7-9,few,TRBJ1-4,CASSRTGSTNEKLFF,TGTGCCAGCAGCCGTACAGGGTCAACTAATGAAAAACTGTTTTTT
NA,TRBV11-2,few,TRBJ1-1,CASSIGLSGGTEAFF,TGTGCCAGCAGCATAGGGTTAAGTGGAGGGACTGAAGCTTTCTTT
TRBD2,TRBV9,many,TRBJ2-3,CASSVEAGGRADTQYF,TGTGCCAGCAGCGTAGAAGCGGGGGGGCGCGCAGATACGCAGTATTTT
NA,TRBV19,few,TRBJ2-3,CASSTRTEGDPDTQYF,TGTGCCAGTAGTACGCGGACGGAGGGTGACCCAGATACGCAGTATTTT
NA,TRBV2,many,TRBJ1-6,CASRIQGFMDSPLHF,TGTGCCAGCAGGATACAGGGTTTTATGGATTCACCCCTCCACTTT
TRBD1,TRBV19,many,TRBJ1-5,CASSTLDRGRNQPQHF,TGTGCCAGTAGTACACTGGACAGGGGGCGTAATCAGCCCCAGCATTTT
NA,TRBV5-4,many,TRBJ2-5,CASSITGFSGETQYF,TGTGCCAGCAGCATTACGGGGTTCTCCGGGGAGACCCAGTACTTC
NA,TRBV11-2,many,TRBJ1-3,CASIRGQSYSGNTIYF,TGTGCCAGCATCCGGGGGCAGTCTTACTCTGGAAACACCATATATTTT
NA,TRBV5-1,many,TRBJ1-1,CASSSTREEAFF,TGCGCCAGCAGCTCCACCCGGGAAGAAGCTTTCTTT
TRBD1,TRBV11-2,few,TRBJ2-7,CASSGTGTGYHEQYF,TGTGCCAGCAGCGGAACCGGGACAGGGTACCACGAGCAGTACTTC
NA,TRBV6-6,many,TRBJ2-7,CASFDPEGLSSYEQYF,TGTGCCAGCTTCGATCCTGAGGGCCTGAGCTCCTACGAGCAGTACTTC
TRBD2,TRBV7-2,many,TRBJ2-5,CASSQSGLAMETQYF,TGTGCCAGCAGCCAATCGGGACTAGCGATGGAGACCCAGTACTTC
TRBD1,TRBV7-9,many,TRBJ2-2,CASSLIQGAGTGELFF,TGTGCCAGCAGCTTGATTCAGGGGGCCGGCACCGGGGAGCTGTTTTTT
TRBD2,TRBV20-1,once,TRBJ2-7,CSAFPRTSGAYEQYF,TGCAGTGCTTTTCCCCGGACTAGCGGGGCCTACGAGCAGTACTTC
TRBD1,TRBV7-2,few,TRBJ2-3,CASSQQTGGDTQYF,TGTGCCAGCAGCCAACAGACAGGGGGAGATACGCAGTATTTT
NA,TRBV20-1,many,TRBJ2-5,CSVDPRDETQYF,TGCAGTGTTGACCCCAGGGATGAGACCCAGTACTTC
NA,TRBV19,NA,TRBJ1-2,CASSDGEYYGYTF,TGTGCCAGTAGCGACGGGGAGTACTATGGCTACACCTTC
TRBD1,TRBV29-1,NA,TRBJ1-6,CSVATGTGNSPLHF,TGCAGCGTCGCTACCGGGACAGGGAATTCACCCCTCCACTTT
NA,TRBV3-1,many,TRBJ1-2,CASSQGTGDYYGYTF,TGTGCCAGCAGCCAAGGAACAGGCGACTACTATGGCTACACCTTC
TRBD1,TRBV3-1,many,TRBJ2-3,CASSLPTGMGTDTQYF,TGTGCCAGCAGCCTACCGACAGGGATGGGCACAGATACGCAGTATTTT
NA,TRBV7-2,many,TRBJ2-3,CASSLKHNFARRSDTQYF,TGTGCCAGCAGCCTCAAACACAATTTCGCCCGGAGGTCGGATACGCAGTATTTT
NA,TRBV6-2/TRBV6-3,few,TRBJ2-1,CASSRIGEQFF,TGTGCCAGCAGTCGGATAGGTGAGCAGTTCTTC
NA,TRBV12-5,few,TRBJ2-7,CASGLVTGPSYEQYF,TGTGCTAGTGGTTTGGTCACAGGGCCTTCCTACGAGCAGTACTTC
TRBD2,TRBV18,many,TRBJ2-1,CASSPLGLAGGSYNEQFF,TGTGCCAGCTCACCACTGGGACTAGCGGGGGGATCCTACAATGAGCAGTTCTTC
NA,TRBV5-1,many,TRBJ2-5,CASKQQSQETQYF,TGCGCCAGCAAACAACAGAGTCAAGAGACCCAGTACTTC
NA,TRBV12-3/TRBV12-4,many,TRBJ1-2,CASSFGQTIFYGYTF,TGTGCCAGCAGTTTCGGTCAGACGATCTTCTATGGCTACACCTTC
NA,TRBV5-1,NA,TRBJ1-6,CASSFRAGNSPLHF,TGCGCCAGCAGCTTCAGGGCTGGGAATTCACCCCTCCACTTT
NA,TRBV9,once,TRBJ1-6,CASSVDPTNNSPLHF,TGTGCCAGCAGCGTAGACCCGACGAATAATTCACCCCTCCACTTT
NA,TRBV4-2,many,TRBJ1-3,CASSQDRSASGNTIYF,TGTGCCAGCAGCCAAGATCGGTCTGCCTCTGGAAACACCATATATTTT
TRBD2,TRBV12-3/TRBV12-4,NA,TRBJ2-3,CASSPRTSGGTQYF,TGTGCCAGCAGTCCTAGGACTAGCGGGGGTACGCAGTATTTT